These 18 T cell receptor beta chains were all obtained from the same sample, sequenced in a study of CD4 T cells in relation to SARS-CoV-2 and coronaviruses. CD4+ T cells from unexposed donors were obtained before the COVID-19 pandemic (2011-2018). After nine to ten days of culture, CD4+ T cells were isolated. Sequenced by immunoSEQ multiplex PCR; TCRdb stores in-frame clones only, minus some. Here the sample spans 20,000 to 25,000 clones, 60% to 85% being singletons. Their antigens are not known. The sequencing input was CD4+ T cells from PBMCs, cultured in vitro. These receptors all come from a human donor in good health.

In this sample, this clone turned up once. The V call is TRBV28, the J call TRBJ1-5; D unresolved. This CDR3 has 15 amino acids. V was cut by 3 bases and J by 0 bases, with 9 bases left in between. The germline gives CDR1 MDHEN, CDR2 SYDVKM. Here the CDR3 reads CASSFPSPSNQPQHF. Here the CDR3 DNA reads TGTGCCAGCAGTTTCCCTTCACCTAGCAATCAGCCCCAGCATTTT.

In this sample, this clone turned up once. The chain uses TRBV19 and TRBJ2-3; TRBD2 might be the D (6 bases). Germline V lookup: CDR1 LNHDA, CDR2 SQIVND (reference sequence). There are 16 residues in the CDR3. With 6 bases removed from V and 7 bases from J, the gap between germline ends came to 23 bases. The CDR3 is CASSNVRGGGGYTQYF. The CDR3 coding sequence is TGTGCCAGTAGCAATGTCCGGGGAGGTGGTGGATATACGCAGTATTTT. Full variable domain (outside the CDR3, taken from reference TRBV19 and TRBJ2-3): DGGITQSPKYLFRKEGQNVTLSCEQNLNHDAMYWYRQDPGQGLRLIYYSQIVNDFQKGDIAEGYSVSREKKESFPLTVTSAQKNPTAFYLCASSNVRGGGGYTQYFGPGTRLTVL.

There are a few counts of this clone. This sequence joins TRBV5-6 and TRBJ1-2; D unresolved. The germline V and J ends were trimmed by 0 bases and 4 bases, with 13 bases remaining between them. CDR1 is SGHDT and CDR2 is YYEEEE in the germline V gene. This CDR3 comprises 15 residues. CDR3 amino acids: CASSLAGTDLYGYTF. The DNA for the CDR3 is TGTGCCAGCAGCTTGGCCGGAACGGACCTCTATGGCTACACCTTC.

The chain couples TRBV5-5 to TRBJ2-5; TRBD2 matches at 14 bases. Germline V gives CDR1 SGHKS, CDR2 YYEKEE (reference sequence). There are 16 residues in the CDR3. The V gene end was trimmed by 2 bases and the J gene end by 4 bases; junction bases not matched to a gene: 4. CDR3: CASSFRLAGGGETQYF. CDR3 nucleotides: TGTGCCAGCAGCTTCCGACTAGCGGGAGGGGGAGAGACCCAGTACTTC.

This chain connects TRBV5-4 to TRBJ2-3, with 7 bases aligning to TRBD2. The CDR3 is 15 amino acids. V was pared by 1 base and J by 3 bases, with 5 bases of the junction left unmatched. Germline V gene lookup returns CDR1 SGHNT and CDR2 YYREEE (reference sequence). The DNA for the CDR3 is TGTGCCAGCAGCTTGACGAGAGCGGGAACAGATACGCAGTATTTT. It specifies CASSLTRAGTDTQYF.

The rearrangement uses TRBV4-1 and TRBJ2-1; unclear D gene. Trimming left V 0 bases short and J 6 bases short, with 9 bases between. The CDR3 covers 14 residues. The germline CDR1 and CDR2 sequences are MGHRA and YSYEKL. CDR3 sequence reads: CASSQDLWGNEQFF. The CDR3 DNA follows: TGCGCCAGCAGCCAAGATCTGTGGGGCAATGAGCAGTTCTTC.

CDR3 sequence: CSVTSGNPYEQYF. DNA of the CDR3: TGCAGCGTGACTAGCGGAAACCCCTACGAGCAGTACTTC. This chain links TRBV29-1 with TRBJ2-7, with TRBD2 matching 9 bases. This CDR3 is built from 13 residues. CDR1 is SQVTM and CDR2 is ANQGSEA in the germline V gene. Unmatched junction bases numbered 5, after V lost 6 bases and J lost 2 bases.

This chain links TRBV6-5 with TRBJ1-1; 7 nucleotides align to TRBD1. The CDR3 extends over 13 amino acids. With 6 bases clipped from V and 7 bases from J, the junction kept 8 bases outside the gene matches. Germline-derived CDR1 and CDR2 are MNHEY and SVGAGI. CDR3 DNA sequence: TGTGCCAGCAGACACAGGGGAGGCGGTGAAGCTTTCTTT. Translated: CASRHRGGGEAFF.

This chain links TRBV25-1 with TRBJ2-6, with D unresolved. From germline, CDR1 is MGHDK and CDR2 SYGVNS. The germline V and J ends were trimmed by 4 bases and 3 bases, with 4 bases remaining between them. The CDR3 runs to 13 residues. CDR3 DNA sequence: TGTGCCAGCAGTGCTAGTGGGGCCAACGTCCTGACTTTC. This codes for CASSASGANVLTF.

This sequence joins TRBV19 and TRBJ1-1, with 9 positions matching TRBD1. CDR1 LNHDA and CDR2 SQIVND come from the germline V gene (reference sequence). This CDR3 has 14 amino acids. V was clipped by 5 bases and J by 4 bases; unmatched bases: 5. CDR3: CASSAPTGGTEAFF. CDR3 bases: TGTGCCAGTAGTGCCCCGACAGGGGGCACTGAAGCTTTCTTT.

The chain links TRBV19 to TRBJ1-5; weak D call: TRBD1 (5 bases). The V gene's germline CDR1 is LNHDA and CDR2 SQIVND (reference sequence). The CDR3 sequence is 15 residues long. V lost 5 bases to trimming and J lost 4 bases, with 15 bases between them. The DNA for the CDR3 is TGTGCCAGTAGTGGGGGGGGAGGGTTTAATCAGCCCCAGCATTTT. Residues: CASSGGGGFNQPQHF. Together with reference TRBV19 and TRBJ1-5, the CDR3 gives the full variable domain: DGGITQSPKYLFRKEGQNVTLSCEQNLNHDAMYWYRQDPGQGLRLIYYSQIVNDFQKGDIAEGYSVSREKKESFPLTVTSAQKNPTAFYLCASSGGGGFNQPQHFGDGTRLSIL.

The rearrangement uses TRBV6-5 and TRBJ1-1, with a weak D call TRBD1 (5 bases). Germline CDR1 is MNHEY and CDR2 is SVGAGI. The CDR3 has 16 residues. Trimming cost V 0 bases and J 0 bases, with 11 bases left between them. The CDR3 sequence: CASSYSRRAVNTEAFF. CDR3 in DNA: TGTGCCAGCAGTTACTCGCGCAGGGCGGTGAACACTGAAGCTTTCTTT.

This clone showed up just once. V gene TRBV9 combines with J gene TRBJ1-5; D possibly corresponds to TRBD1 (6 bases). Germline assignment: CDR1 SGDLS and CDR2 YYNGEE. The CDR3 has 15 amino acids. V was cut by 0 bases and J by 4 bases, with 11 bases left in between. CDR3 DNA sequence: TGTGCCAGCAGCGTAGGGGCGCAGGGGAATCAGCCCCAGCATTTT. Protein: CASSVGAQGNQPQHF.

The chain links TRBV10-3 to TRBJ1-4, with D possibly TRBD1 on 6 matching bases. There are 15 residues in the CDR3. V was shortened by 0 bases and J by 7 bases, with 12 bases between the two germline ends. Germline V gives CDR1 ENHRY, CDR2 SYGVKD. For the CDR3, the DNA is TGTGCCATCAGTGAGTCAAGGGGGGCGCCTGAAAAACTGTTTTTT. This encodes CAISESRGAPEKLFF.

The gene calls are TRBV7-3 and TRBJ2-2, with TRBD1 matching 9 bases. CDR3 length equals 16 residues. Losses at the gene ends were 3 bases for V and 2 bases for J; bases not matched to a gene: 4. Germline lookup yields CDR1 SGHTA and CDR2 FQGTGA. The CDR3 sequence: CASSFPGQGNTGELFF. CDR3 coding DNA: TGTGCCAGCAGCTTCCCGGGACAGGGAAACACCGGGGAGCTGTTTTTT. Full variable domain (rest looked up from reference TRBV7-3 and TRBJ2-2): GAGVSQTPSNKVTEKGKYVELRCDPISGHTALYWYRQSLGQGPEFLIYFQGTGAADDSGLPNDRFFAVRPEGSVSTLKIQRTERGDSAVYLCASSFPGQGNTGELFFGEGSRLTVL.

The chain couples TRBV7-2 to TRBJ2-3, with D perhaps TRBD2 (6 bases). The V and J ends lost 3 bases and 5 bases respectively, with 12 bases between them. The CDR3 spans 14 residues. Germline values: CDR1 SGHTA, CDR2 FQGNSA. The CDR3: CASSLEGRGDTQYF. CDR3 sequence (DNA): TGTGCCAGCAGCTTGGAGGGCCGAGGAGATACGCAGTATTTT. The full variable domain, its missing parts supplied by reference TRBV7-2 and TRBJ2-3, is GAGVSQSPSNKVTEKGKDVELRCDPISGHTALYWYRQSLGQGLEFLIYFQGNSAPDKSGLPSDRFSAERTGGSVSTLTIQRTQQEDSAVYLCASSLEGRGDTQYFGPGTRLTVL.

The V call is TRBV7-6, the J call TRBJ2-1; D gene ambiguous. V lost 1 base, J lost 2 bases, and 12 bases lay in between. The CDR3 has 16 residues. CDR1 and CDR2 (germline): SGHVS, FNYEAQ. The CDR3 DNA sequence: TGTGCCAGCAGCTTAGGCTTTCAATCCACCTACAATGAGCAGTTCTTC. Its protein product is CASSLGFQSTYNEQFF.

This clone appeared a single time. The gene calls are TRBV19 and TRBJ1-5; D remains unclear. The CDR3 has 14 amino acids. From germline, CDR1 is LNHDA and CDR2 SQIVND (reference sequence). V shed 3 bases and J shed 5 bases, with 11 bases lying between them. CDR3 residues: CASSIIGDHQPQHF. The DNA for the CDR3 is TGTGCCAGTAGTATCATAGGAGACCATCAGCCCCAGCATTTT.